Listed here are 29 T cell receptor beta chains from one sample, sequenced in a study of cytotoxic CD8 clonotypes in ibrutinib-treated CLL (dated by TCRdb to the early 2020s). This sample's time point label indicates: 12 to 13 months on ibrutinib. The library was prepared using the immunoSEQ multiplex PCR assay. TCRdb mirrors the immuneACCESS table, restricted to in-frame sequences. Some clones are absent from its copies; in checked studies, under half trace to an unresolved V gene, and the reason for the others is unknown. The sample data list about 150,000 clones, and about 80% of these were observed just once. Clones ranked in the top ten supply 9.5% to 15% of the sample. This sample comprised PBMCs, obtained after 12 months of ibrutinib treatment. These receptors all come from a human donor with chronic lymphocytic leukemia.

The J gene is TRBJ2-7, the V gene TRBV27; possibly TRBD1 for D (6 bases). V lost 0 bases and J 0 bases, leaving 9 bases between the germline ends. This CDR3 has 15 residues. CDR1 and CDR2 from the germline V gene are MNHEY and SMNVEV (reference sequence). CDR3 in amino acids: CASSLSGAISYEQYF. The CDR3 DNA is TGTGCCAGCAGTTTATCGGGGGCCATCTCCTACGAGCAGTACTTC.

This sequence joins TRBV7-9 and TRBJ1-5; TRBD1 matches at 9 bases. Trimming took 2 bases from V and 7 from J; bases not matched to a gene: 15. The CDR3 loop spans 18 amino acids. Looked up from germline, CDR1 is SEHNR and CDR2 is FQNEAQ (reference sequence). The CDR3 spells CASSLLTGGSSVEQPQHF. CDR3 bases: TGTGCCAGCAGCTTATTGACAGGGGGGAGTTCCGTGGAGCAGCCCCAGCATTTT.

V usage is TRBV6-6 and J usage is TRBJ1-5; 7 bases are shared with TRBD1. J lost 3 bases, V lost 5 bases, and 4 bases had no gene match. The CDR3 loop spans 14 amino acids. Germline assignment: CDR1 MNHNY and CDR2 SVGAGI (reference sequence). The chain's CDR3 is CASSPDRVNQPQHF. CDR3 in DNA: TGTGCCAGCAGTCCTGACAGGGTCAATCAGCCCCAGCATTTT.

A few counts support this clone. This chain uses TRBV11-2 with TRBJ2-1; 13 nucleotides align to TRBD2. The CDR3 has 15 residues. Germline CDR1 is SGHAT and CDR2 is FQNNGV. The trim removed 5 bases at V and 7 bases at J, leaving 5 bases unmatched. CDR3 in DNA: TGTGCCAGCAGCGCCCGACTAGCGGGAGGAAATGAGCAGTTCTTC. Translated, it gives CASSARLAGGNEQFF.

The chain recombines TRBV6-4 with TRBJ2-1; TRBD1 agrees at 9 bases. Germline loops: CDR1 MRHNA, CDR2 SNTAGT. V lost 0 bases to trimming and J lost 2 bases; unmatched junction nucleotides: 2. The CDR3 consists of 16 residues. The CDR3 sequence: CASSDSRQGAYNEQFF. In DNA form, the CDR3 reads TGTGCCAGCAGTGACTCCAGACAGGGGGCCTACAATGAGCAGTTCTTC.

This sequence joins TRBV4-1 and TRBJ2-2; D perhaps matches TRBD2 (5 bases). Germline CDR1 MGHRA, CDR2 YSYEKL. Trimming cost V 2 bases and J 3 bases, with 13 bases left between them. CDR3 length equals 16 residues. As DNA, the CDR3 is TGCGCCAGCAGCCAACGTGTTGCGGAGGACACCGGGGAGCTGTTTTTT. Its protein product is CASSQRVAEDTGELFF.

The J gene is TRBJ1-1, the V gene TRBV9; 7 nucleotides align to TRBD1. CDR1 is SGDLS and CDR2 is YYNGEE in the germline V gene. This CDR3 spans 17 amino acids. V was pared by 0 bases and J by 6 bases, with 14 bases of the junction left unmatched. The CDR3 reads CASSVGFRQGEESEAFF. CDR3 in DNA: TGTGCCAGCAGCGTAGGGTTTCGACAGGGTGAGGAGTCTGAAGCTTTCTTT.

This clone appeared a single time. The V and J genes are TRBV18 and TRBJ2-3; D possibly corresponds to TRBD1 (6 bases). The CDR3 runs to 16 residues. V dropped 6 bases and J dropped 1 base, with 17 bases sitting between them. In germline, CDR1 is KGHSH, CDR2 LQKENI. The CDR3 region has the DNA TGTGCCAGCTCTTCACCCACAGGGTTGGGCACAGATACGCAGTATTTT. Translation gives CASSSPTGLGTDTQYF.

CDR3 amino acids: CASSLGTSGSYEQYF. Written as DNA, the CDR3 is TGTGCCAGCAGCCTCGGGACTAGCGGGTCCTACGAGCAGTACTTC. This rearrangement joins TRBV5-6 to TRBJ2-7; 12 bases align to TRBD2. The germline CDR1 and CDR2 sequences are SGHDT and YYEEEE. The trim removed 4 bases at V and 1 base at J, leaving 3 bases unmatched. The CDR3 runs 15 residues.

This chain joins TRBV18 and TRBJ1-1; no clear D. V lost 2 bases, J lost 6 bases, and 7 bases lay in between. This CDR3 has 12 amino acids. Germline-derived CDR1 and CDR2 are KGHSH and LQKENI. The CDR3 bases are TGTGCCAGCTCACCATGGGGTGCTGAAGCTTTCTTT. Protein product: CASSPWGAEAFF.

This clone was detected a few times. The rearrangement joins TRBV14 to TRBJ2-7; D call uncertain. This CDR3 has 12 residues. V was cut by 1 base and J by 1 base, with 2 bases left in between. Germline V gene sequence: CDR1 SGHDN, CDR2 FVKESK. CDR3 loop: CASSQGSYEQYF. In nucleotides, the CDR3 is TGTGCCAGCAGCCAAGGGTCCTACGAGCAGTACTTC.

The V and J genes are TRBV19 and TRBJ2-7; 8 bases fit TRBD2. This CDR3 is built from 12 residues. Germline V gene lookup returns CDR1 LNHDA and CDR2 SQIVND (reference sequence). Trimming took 6 bases from V and 5 from J; bases not matched to a gene: 3. The CDR3 loop is CASRAGVNEQYF. The CDR3 DNA reads TGTGCCAGTAGAGCGGGAGTGAACGAGCAGTACTTC. Full variable domain (remainder filled in from reference TRBV19 and TRBJ2-7): DGGITQSPKYLFRKEGQNVTLSCEQNLNHDAMYWYRQDPGQGLRLIYYSQIVNDFQKGDIAEGYSVSREKKESFPLTVTSAQKNPTAFYLCASRAGVNEQYFGPGTRLTVT.

The V and J genes are TRBV7-2 and TRBJ2-3, with TRBD2 identical over 9 bases. Germline V gene lookup returns CDR1 SGHTA and CDR2 FQGNSA. The J segment lost 1 base and the V segment lost 4 bases, leaving 6 bases of the junction unmatched. This CDR3 comprises 16 residues. The CDR3 bases are TGTGCCAGCAGCTCAGGCCTAGCGGGACGCACAGATACGCAGTATTTT. It encodes CASSSGLAGRTDTQYF.

The chain is built from TRBV27 and TRBJ2-1; 9 bases agree with TRBD1. This CDR3 contains 14 residues. Per germline, CDR1 MNHEY and CDR2 SMNVEV (reference sequence). V lost 6 bases and J lost 9; bases outside the gene matches: 9. CDR3 sequence: CASSTGTGFGEQFF. As DNA, the CDR3 is TGTGCCAGCAGCACCGGGACAGGGTTCGGTGAGCAGTTCTTC.

This clone was observed a single time. The rearrangement links TRBV4-2 to TRBJ2-1; a weak D match, TRBD2 (6 bases). The CDR3 sequence is 16 residues long. Trimming stripped 1 base from V and 4 bases from J, with 14 bases between. CDR1 is LGHNA and CDR2 is YNFKEQ in the germline V gene. For the CDR3, the DNA is TGTGCCAGCAGCCAAGCAGTTGGTAGCGGATACAATGAGCAGTTCTTC. Translated: CASSQAVGSGYNEQFF.

This clone has more than one count but fewer than ten. The chain is built from TRBV7-9 and TRBJ2-3, with D maybe TRBD2 (6 bases). This CDR3 spans 16 amino acids. The ends were cut back, 1 base at V and 1 base at J, with 12 bases in the middle. Per the germline V gene, CDR1 is SEHNR and CDR2 is FQNEAQ (reference sequence). CDR3: CASSLGLARRTDTQYF. In nucleotides, the CDR3 is TGTGCCAGCAGCTTAGGCCTAGCGCGACGCACAGATACGCAGTATTTT.

The CDR3 bases are TGTGCCAGCAGCTTAGTTGTTCAGGGAATCTACGAGCAGTACTTC. This encodes CASSLVVQGIYEQYF. This rearrangement joins TRBV7-2 to TRBJ2-7; tentative D call: TRBD1 (5 bases). CDR1 and CDR2 (germline): SGHTA, FQGNSA. The V end lost 1 base, the J end lost 3 bases, and 13 bases lay between the germline ends. The CDR3 runs to 15 residues. Looking up the rest from reference TRBV7-2 and TRBJ2-7 gives the full variable domain: GAGVSQSPSNKVTEKGKDVELRCDPISGHTALYWYRQSLGQGLEFLIYFQGNSAPDKSGLPSDRFSAERTGGSVSTLTIQRTQQEDSAVYLCASSLVVQGIYEQYFGPGTRLTVT.

The rearrangement joins TRBV6-5 to TRBJ2-4; D is possibly TRBD2 (6 bases). The CDR3 spans 15 residues. With 4 bases removed from V and 3 bases from J, the gap between germline ends came to 13 bases. Germline V lookup: CDR1 MNHEY, CDR2 SVGAGI. CDR3 protein: CASSFHLGGKNIQYF. The CDR3 nucleotides read TGTGCCAGCAGTTTCCACTTGGGAGGCAAAAACATTCAGTACTTC.

The gene calls are TRBV5-4 and TRBJ1-1; D is unclear. The CDR3 is made up of 16 amino acids. Germline CDR1 is SGHNT and CDR2 is YYREEE (reference sequence). Trimming pared 2 bases from V and 5 bases from J, leaving 19 bases between. The CDR3 reads CASSLTAIRLKTEAFF. The CDR3 DNA is TGTGCCAGCAGCTTAACAGCTATCCGCCTAAAAACTGAAGCTTTCTTT.

The CDR3 DNA reads TGTGCCAGCAGGTCTTGGGGGAATGAGCAGTTCTTC. This translates into CASRSWGNEQFF. The chain is built from TRBV7-6 and TRBJ2-1, with D tentatively TRBD1 or TRBD2 (5 bases each). Germline V gene lookup returns CDR1 SGHVS and CDR2 FNYEAQ. Trimming stripped 6 bases from V and 7 bases from J, with 10 bases between. CDR3 length equals 12 residues.

The sample holds a few counts of this clone. The chain is built from TRBV7-9 and TRBJ2-1, with D unclear. Trimming removed 3 bases from V and 0 bases from J, with 12 bases in between. In germline, CDR1 is SEHNR, CDR2 FQNEAQ (reference sequence). This CDR3 spans 16 amino acids. The CDR3 is CASSLHPLSSYNEQFF. The CDR3 DNA sequence: TGTGCCAGCAGCTTGCATCCTCTGAGCTCCTACAATGAGCAGTTCTTC.

This chain joins TRBV7-9 and TRBJ2-7; 7 nucleotides match TRBD2. The V gene end was trimmed by 1 base and the J gene end by 7 bases; junction bases not matched to a gene: 4. The CDR3 is made up of 13 amino acids. Germline CDR1 SEHNR, CDR2 FQNEAQ (reference sequence). This CDR3 is CASSLEGAGEQYF. The CDR3 DNA reads as TGTGCCAGCAGCTTAGAAGGAGCGGGAGAGCAGTACTTC. Drawing the rest from reference TRBV7-9 and TRBJ2-7, the complete variable domain is DTGVSQNPRHKITKRGQNVTFRCDPISEHNRLYWYRQTLGQGPEFLTYFQNEAQLEKSRLLSDRFSAERPKGSFSTLEIQRTEQGDSAMYLCASSLEGAGEQYFGPGTRLTVT.

The genes are TRBV19 and TRBJ2-7; TRBD1 might be the D (5 bases). This CDR3 spans 13 amino acids. CDR1 and CDR2 from the germline V gene are LNHDA and SQIVND (reference sequence). V was trimmed by 6 bases and J by 1 base, leaving 10 bases between them. CDR3 sequence: CASRTQGSYEQYF. The CDR3 nucleotides read TGTGCCAGTAGGACGCAGGGTTCCTACGAGCAGTACTTC.

CDR3 DNA sequence: TGTGCCTGGAGTAAGGGTTTGGGCAATCAGCCCCAGCATTTT. Protein: CAWSKGLGNQPQHF. V is TRBV30 and J is TRBJ1-5; D gene unclear. The CDR3 is made up of 14 amino acids. Germline V gives CDR1 GTSNPN, CDR2 SVGIG (reference sequence). V lost 2 bases and J 2 bases, leaving 10 bases between the germline ends.

The genes are TRBV5-6 and TRBJ2-6; D is ambiguous. Trimming took 4 bases from V and 6 from J, leaving 2 bases between them. Germline CDR1 SGHDT, CDR2 YYEEEE. The CDR3 has 11 amino acids. CDR3 region: CASSVANVLTF. The CDR3 region has the DNA TGTGCCAGCAGCGTGGCCAACGTCCTGACTTTC.

The chain uses TRBV6-5 and TRBJ2-7; the match to TRBD1 covers 8 bases. V gave up 6 bases and J gave up 0 bases; unmatched junction bases: 7. The germline CDR1 and CDR2 sequences are MNHEY and SVGAGI. The CDR3 has 15 amino acids. In DNA, the CDR3 is TGTGCCAGCAGAAATACAGGGGGAAACTCCTACGAGCAGTACTTC. This codes for CASRNTGGNSYEQYF.

The V gene is TRBV28, the J gene TRBJ2-4, with D perhaps given as TRBD1 or TRBD2 (5 bases each). The CDR3 spans 15 residues. CDR1 is MDHEN, CDR2 SYDVKM, per germline. Trimming removed 3 bases at V and 7 bases at J, with 16 bases between. CDR3 nucleotide sequence: TGTGCCAGCAGTTTCGGGGCTCGTAAGGGGAACATTCAGTACTTC. Translating it yields CASSFGARKGNIQYF.

The rearrangement uses TRBV2 and TRBJ2-7, with TRBD2 identical over 9 bases. Per germline, CDR1 SNHLY and CDR2 FYNNEI. CDR3 length equals 14 residues. Trimming at V came to 5 bases and at J to 7 bases, leaving 9 bases not matched to a gene. CDR3 sequence (DNA): TGTGCCAGCAGTCGCGGGAGGGCCTTAGAAGAGCAGTACTTC. Protein product: CASSRGRALEEQYF.

Concerning this clone itself: One junction end disagrees with the germline gene, perhaps due to a read error. The V and J genes are TRBV10-3 and TRBJ2-7, with D possibly TRBD2 on 5 matching bases. The CDR3 contains 14 residues. Germline V gene sequence: CDR1 ENHRY, CDR2 SYGVKD. As DNA, the CDR3 is TGTGCCATCAGTGGGCCGCCTAGCTCCAACGAGCAGTACTTC. It translates to CAISGPPSSNEQYF.